This T cell receptor beta chain is drawn from a study of cytomegalovirus exposure and HLA in healthy donors. Points from the study as a whole: V- and J-gene trimming in TCR beta was tied to a missense DCLRE1C variant by an analysis performed later.

The PCR used 60 Vbeta and 13 Jbeta primers. Some clones are missing from TCRdb's copy, which holds only in-frame ones; the method was immunoSEQ multiplex PCR. This table has approximately 130,000 clones, approximately 90% appearing once. About this clone: The antigen is undetermined.

The germline V and J ends were trimmed by 5 bases and 1 base, with 13 bases remaining between them. This CDR3 contains 15 residues. CDR1 is WNHNN and CDR2 is SYGVQD in the germline V gene (reference sequence). The chain employs TRBV10-1 and TRBJ2-3; D is possibly TRBD1 (6 bases). The sequenced material came from PBMCs. The source of this sequence is a woman in her twenties or thirties in good health and CMV-seronegative. The CDR3 sequence: CASSTADRGTDTQYF. For the CDR3, the DNA is TGCGCCAGCAGTACCGCGGACAGAGGCACAGATACGCAGTATTTT.